This TCR beta chain was retrieved from a study of cytomegalovirus exposure and HLA in healthy donors. 13 Jbeta primers and 60 Vbeta primers were used for the PCR. Only in-frame clones appear in the TCRdb table, and some are missing; sequencing was by immunoSEQ multiplex PCR. The sample lists around 190,000 clones, roughly 84% occurring once. In germline, CDR1 is GTSNPN, CDR2 SVGIG (reference sequence). With 3 bases clipped from V and 2 bases from J, the junction kept 4 bases outside the gene matches. The CDR3 consists of 14 residues. Material for sequencing was PBMCs. The chain combines TRBV30 with TRBJ2-1, with 7 bases aligning to TRBD2. The sequence was collected from a girl aged 2-10 years in good health and CMV-seropositive. The CDR3 protein is CAWRGGLAYNEQFF. CDR3 nucleotide sequence: TGTGCCTGGAGAGGTGGACTAGCCTACAATGAGCAGTTCTTC.